This T cell receptor beta chain was sequenced in a study of T-cell memory formation after mild COVID-19 (dated by TCRdb to about 2021). Turning to the overall study: TCR sequence clusters from the two donors were found to be largely donor specific. T-cell clones expanding and contracting after mild COVID-19 in two donors were tracked by longitudinal TCRalpha and TCRbeta repertoire sequencing. The cohort comprised two young, previously healthy adult volunteers, one female and one male. On the study overall, not on this receptor specifically: Contracting CD4+ clones were found mainly in CM and EM memory subsets, while CD8+ clones were enriched in EMRA. The second-wave clones that peaked on day 37 were not confirmed to be SARS-CoV-2 specific. The study covered only two mild cases, and larger cohorts including severe cases with pre-infection samples were considered necessary. The detection of some responding clones in pre-infection memory suggests that pre-existing cross-reactive memory T cells joined the SARS-CoV-2 response. Balanced CD4/CD8 phenotypes were observed for clones contracting from day 15 to 85, whereas a bias towards CD4+ was observed for a second wave of clones expanding from day 15 to 37.

Ficoll-Paque density gradient centrifugation was the method used to isolate PBMCs. Trimming at the junction amounts to 2 bases on V and 0 bases on J, and the germline ends lie 13 bases apart. CDR1 and CDR2, per the germline V gene, are SGHAT and FQNNGV. Spanning cysteine to phenylalanine, the CDR3 consists of 16 amino acids. Only the CDR3 portion is preserved as DNA: 48 bases, with reading frame beginning at the first base. This clonotype came up many times. The antigen this receptor binds is unknown. Base qualities are missing; no much larger clone stands one base away. This sample was sequenced with an Illumina NovaSeq 6000. Using 5'RACE with constant-segment primers, TCRalpha and TCRbeta cDNA libraries were constructed, with sample barcodes and unique molecular identifiers added in the process. Trizol reagent was used to extract RNA from every sample. Libraries were amplified in two PCR steps, with a second sample barcode and Illumina TruSeq adapters added in the second step. Libraries were sequenced on an Illumina NovaSeq with 2 x 150 bp paired-end reads. The authors processed their data as follows. With migec v1.2.7, reads were demultiplexed and then collapsed into UMI-guided consensus sequences. Using mixcr v2.1.11, UMI consensuses were aligned to TRA and TRB V and J templates and then assembled into clonotypes. Expanded or contracted clonotypes were those called significant by both edgeR and NoisET, with noise models trained on biological replicates. For edgeR calls, the cutoffs were a false discovery rate-adjusted p below 0.01 and a log2 fold-change threshold of 1. PCA with hierarchical clustering of max-normalized trajectories of the 1000 most abundant clonotypes was used as exploratory dynamics analysis. Each responding clone was given a CD4 or CD8 phenotype based on the CD4+ and CD8+ repertoires, which had been sequenced separately. TCRdb took the public reads, trimmed them with fastp at Q25, ran MiXCR for clone calling and kept in-frame beta chains. Identical CDR3 protein sequences are pooled into one entry, listed with their most common genes and DNA. V and J calls and clone size were set by TCRdb, not the authors. The table for this sample lists around 250,000 distinct CDR3 sequences; about a sixth of them were counted only once. 22% of the sample is held by the ten biggest clonotypes.

The sequenced sample consisted of PBMCs or a T cell subset sorted from them (not recorded which). This clonotype was obtained from a man between 18 and 29 years old who had mild COVID-19 (a few samples of this study predate the infection). The sample titles of this study are shuffled in the database, so cell type and time point are left out; the donor was told from shared clones. The chain couples TRBV11-2 to TRBJ1-2; matching of 5 bases hints at TRBD1 as the D gene. The DNA sequence is as follows: TGTGCCAGCAGCTTAATTCAATGGGGCGCTAACTATGGCTACACCTTC. Translated, this gives CASSLIQWGANYGYTF.